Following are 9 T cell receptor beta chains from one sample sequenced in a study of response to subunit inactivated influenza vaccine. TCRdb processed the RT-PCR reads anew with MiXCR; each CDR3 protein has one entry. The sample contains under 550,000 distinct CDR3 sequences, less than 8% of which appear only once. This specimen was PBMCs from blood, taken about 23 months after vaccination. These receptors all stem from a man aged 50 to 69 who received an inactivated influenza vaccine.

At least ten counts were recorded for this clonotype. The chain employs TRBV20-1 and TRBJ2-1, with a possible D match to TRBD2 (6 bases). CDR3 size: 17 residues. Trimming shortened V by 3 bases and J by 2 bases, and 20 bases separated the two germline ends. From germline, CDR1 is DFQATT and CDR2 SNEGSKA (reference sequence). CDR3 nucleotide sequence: TGCAGTGCTAGCCGTCCTAGGGACGGGAGAACCTACAATGAGCAGTTCTTC. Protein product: CSASRPRDGRTYNEQFF.

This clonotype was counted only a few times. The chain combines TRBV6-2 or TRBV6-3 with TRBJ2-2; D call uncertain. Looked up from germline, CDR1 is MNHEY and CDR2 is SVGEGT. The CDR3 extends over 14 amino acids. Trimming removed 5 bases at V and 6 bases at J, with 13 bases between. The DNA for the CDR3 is TGTGCCAGCAGTCCCCTTGGCGGTTCCGGGGAGCTGTTTTTT. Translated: CASSPLGGSGELFF.

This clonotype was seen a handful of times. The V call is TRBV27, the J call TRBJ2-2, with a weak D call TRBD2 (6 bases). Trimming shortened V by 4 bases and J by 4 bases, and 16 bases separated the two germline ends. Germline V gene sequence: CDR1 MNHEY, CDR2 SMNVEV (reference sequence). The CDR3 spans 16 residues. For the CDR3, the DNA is TGTGCCAGCAGTTCCCCCGCCCGGGGAGGCACCGGGGAGCTGTTTTTT. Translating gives CASSSPARGGTGELFF.

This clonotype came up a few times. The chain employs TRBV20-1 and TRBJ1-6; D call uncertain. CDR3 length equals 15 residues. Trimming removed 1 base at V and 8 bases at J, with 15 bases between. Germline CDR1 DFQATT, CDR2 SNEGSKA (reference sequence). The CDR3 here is CSARVHSSMYSPLHF. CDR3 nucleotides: TGCAGTGCTAGAGTACACAGTTCCATGTATTCACCCCTCCACTTT.

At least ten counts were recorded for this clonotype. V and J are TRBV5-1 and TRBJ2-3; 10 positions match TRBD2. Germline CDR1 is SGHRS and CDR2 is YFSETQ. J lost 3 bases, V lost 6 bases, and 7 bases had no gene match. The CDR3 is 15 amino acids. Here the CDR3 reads CASTTSGVRTDTQYF. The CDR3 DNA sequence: TGCGCCAGCACTACTAGCGGGGTCAGAACAGATACGCAGTATTTT.

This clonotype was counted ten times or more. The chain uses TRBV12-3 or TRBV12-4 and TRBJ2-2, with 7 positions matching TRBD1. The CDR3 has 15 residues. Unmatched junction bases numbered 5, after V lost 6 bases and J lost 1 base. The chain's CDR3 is CASSQGTENTGELFF. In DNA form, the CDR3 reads TGTGCCAGCAGCCAAGGGACAGAGAACACCGGGGAGCTGTTTTTT.

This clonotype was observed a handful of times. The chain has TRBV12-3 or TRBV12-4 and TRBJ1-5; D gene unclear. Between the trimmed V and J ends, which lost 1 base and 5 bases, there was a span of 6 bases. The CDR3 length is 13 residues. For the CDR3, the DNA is TGTGCCAGCAGTTTAGATGGGCATCAGCCCCAGCATTTT. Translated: CASSLDGHQPQHF.

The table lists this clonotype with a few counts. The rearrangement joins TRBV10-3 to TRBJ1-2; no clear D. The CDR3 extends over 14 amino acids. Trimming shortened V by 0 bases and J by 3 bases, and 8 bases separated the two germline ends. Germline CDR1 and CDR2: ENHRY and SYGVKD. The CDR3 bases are TGTGCCATCAGTGAGTCGGTTCGGGACTATGGCTACACCTTC. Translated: CAISESVRDYGYTF.

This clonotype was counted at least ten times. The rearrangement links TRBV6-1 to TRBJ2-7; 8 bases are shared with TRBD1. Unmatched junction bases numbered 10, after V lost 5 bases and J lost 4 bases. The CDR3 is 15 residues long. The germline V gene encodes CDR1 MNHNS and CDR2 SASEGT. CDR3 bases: TGTGCCAGCAGTCCAGGACAGGGTAATTTTTACGAGCAGTACTTC. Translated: CASSPGQGNFYEQYF.